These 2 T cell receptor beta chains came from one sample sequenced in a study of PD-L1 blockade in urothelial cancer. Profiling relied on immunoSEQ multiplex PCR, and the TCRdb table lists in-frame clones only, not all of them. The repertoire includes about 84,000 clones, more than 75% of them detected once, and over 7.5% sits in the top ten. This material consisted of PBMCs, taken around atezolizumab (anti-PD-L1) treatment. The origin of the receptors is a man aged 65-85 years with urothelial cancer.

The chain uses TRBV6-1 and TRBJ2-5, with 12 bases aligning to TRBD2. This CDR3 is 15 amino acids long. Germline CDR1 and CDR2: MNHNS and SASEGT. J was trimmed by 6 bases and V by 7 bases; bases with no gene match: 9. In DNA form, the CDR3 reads TGTGCCAGCAATCCCACTAGCGGGGGGAGGAAGACCCAGTACTTC. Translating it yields CASNPTSGGRKTQYF.

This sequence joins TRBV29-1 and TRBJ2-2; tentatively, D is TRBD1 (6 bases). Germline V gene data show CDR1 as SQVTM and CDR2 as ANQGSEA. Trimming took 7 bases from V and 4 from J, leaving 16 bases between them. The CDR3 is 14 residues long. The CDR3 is CSGSGGEGTGELFF. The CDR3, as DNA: TGCAGCGGTAGTGGGGGCGAGGGCACCGGGGAGCTGTTTTTT.